This T cell receptor (beta chain) stems from a study of shared clonotypes between healthy human individuals (TCRdb year 2020). For the wider study: The cohort included three men and a couple of women between 18 and 49 years of age. For each donor, three plates each were used for CD4 naive and CD4 memory, two plates were used for CD8 naive, and one plate was used for CD8 memory. The study deeply sequenced blood TCR repertoires of several healthy adults to estimate repertoire size and the extent of clonotype sharing between individuals. To increase sequencing depth and limit assay-specific biases, different laboratories used diverse techniques to prepare libraries and sequence TCR repertoires. Per donor, leukapheresis produced somewhere between about 0.85 and 9.5 billion PBMCs.

The CDR3 runs 14 residues from the cysteine to the phenylalanine. The kept DNA is CDR3 alone, 42 bases in frame from the first base. Trimming costs V 4 bases and J 6 bases, and their ends lie 15 bases apart. The CDR1 and CDR2 encoded by the germline V gene are SGHDN and FVKESK. Using the deep immunoSEQ assay, TCR CDR3 regions were amplified from genomic DNA by multiplex PCR. For each cell subset, the extracted genomic DNA was distributed evenly across all wells of several immunoSEQ 96-well plates, and each plate served as one replicate. For sorted subsets, about 200 ng genomic DNA, equal to about 30,000 T cell genomes, was loaded into each replicate PCR. Purified libraries were measured with a Qubit 3.0 fluorometer, size-checked on a Bioanalyzer 2100, and measured again with the KAPA Library Quantification kit. Every immunoSEQ 96-well plate was sequenced on a separate single-read 150-cycle Illumina NextSeq 550 flow cell. The paper's processing steps were these. Because the immunoSEQ output included only junctional sequences and no quality scores, the filtering could not be the same as the filtering used for full-length reads. To assign V/J genes and CDR3, sequences were annotated using PyIR, a Python wrapper for IgBLAST v1.9, with IMGT germline references. Reads were filtered out if the reads had weak V/J assignments (E-value above 1e-6), no CDR3, stop codons, out-of-frame junctions, or ambiguous translated residues. V3J clonotypes were defined by identical inferred V gene, J gene, and CDR3 amino acid sequence. The percentage overlap between two repertoires was calculated by dividing the number of shared unique clonotypes by the size of the smaller repertoire. Richness of each repertoire was evaluated using RTK rarefaction, the Chao1 estimator, and Recon v2.1 estimates of unobserved clonotypes. Generation probabilities were computed with OLGA for all TCRbeta clonotypes obtained by the gDNA method from four donors. TCRdb stores this immuneACCESS table with in-frame sequences only. Part of the clones is absent; in the studies checked, under half of the shortfall reflects unresolved V genes, and no reason is known for the rest. Clone size and V and J calls were adopted from that table, with D and trimming inferred from the DNA. In all, the sample holds about 2.3 million clones, and 93% of those were seen once. The ten biggest clones cover under 0.45% of the sample.

Donors were healthy HIV-negative adults with no recently reported acute infections or vaccinations. Every donor was a Caucasian adult residing in Nashville, Tennessee, USA. CD4+ T cells were enriched by magnetic negative selection; naive cells were then positively selected on CD45RA, and the negative fraction formed the memory subset. After blood collection by leukapheresis, PBMCs were isolated using Ficoll-Histopaque density gradient centrifugation and then cryopreserved in the vapor phase of liquid nitrogen. Purity and quantity of every magnetically sorted T cell population were checked by analytical flow cytometry. Genomic DNA was isolated from each sorted fraction and quantified by UV absorbance on a Nanodrop 2000c. As for this clone: What this receptor recognizes is not known. Within one base of it there is no much larger clone, and no base qualities were kept.

What the research found in general, with its limitations: Across a few donors, approximately 5% of naive CD4, approximately 3.6% of naive CD8, around 2.1% of memory CD4, and 0.4% to 0.45% of memory CD8 clonotypes were shared. Clonotypes shared by all four sorted-subset donors showed higher generation probabilities than non-shared clonotypes. Incomplete sequencing was indicated by rarefaction of sorted-subset datasets, despite the large sequencing depth. Based on pairwise subsampling, the degree of clonotype sharing among donors was expected to be affected by sequencing depth. The small number of donors limited the genetic and exposure-history diversity represented. Only blood was sampled, and tissue TCR repertoires likely differ from those in blood. Larger estimated clonotype richness was generally found for naive subsets than for memory subsets.

This sequence was found in a young man in good health. Some clones in this sample may be carry-over from other donors' samples. The chain employs TRBV14 and TRBJ1-2; the D gene cannot be resolved reliably. The sequenced sample was naive CD4+ T cells from PBMCs. The cell subset or site tag for this specimen amounts to: CD45RA+ positively selected. CDR3 sequence: CASSRTRTWDGYTF. The DNA is as follows: TGTGCCAGCAGCCGTACCCGGACGTGGGATGGCTACACCTTC. With the portions outside the CDR3 filled from the reference TRBV14 and TRBJ1-2 genes, the complete variable region becomes EAGVTQFPSHSVIEKGQTVTLRCDPISGHDNLYWYRRVMGKEIKFLLHFVKESKQDESGMPNNRFLAERTGGTYSTLKVQPAELEDSGVYFCASSRTRTWDGYTFGSGTRLTVV.